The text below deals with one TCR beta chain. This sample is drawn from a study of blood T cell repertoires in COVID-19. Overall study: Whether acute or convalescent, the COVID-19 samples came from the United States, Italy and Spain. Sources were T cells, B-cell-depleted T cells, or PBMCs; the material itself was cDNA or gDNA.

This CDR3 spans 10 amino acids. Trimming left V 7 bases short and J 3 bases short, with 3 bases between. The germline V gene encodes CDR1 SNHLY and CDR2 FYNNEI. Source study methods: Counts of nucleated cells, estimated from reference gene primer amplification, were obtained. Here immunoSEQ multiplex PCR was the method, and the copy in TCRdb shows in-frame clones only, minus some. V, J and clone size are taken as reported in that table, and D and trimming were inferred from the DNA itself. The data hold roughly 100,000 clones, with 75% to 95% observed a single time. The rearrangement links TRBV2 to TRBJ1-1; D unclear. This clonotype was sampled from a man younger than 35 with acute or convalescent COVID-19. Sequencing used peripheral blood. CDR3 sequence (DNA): TGTGCCAGCACCTACACTGAAGCTTTCTTT. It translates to CASTYTEAFF.